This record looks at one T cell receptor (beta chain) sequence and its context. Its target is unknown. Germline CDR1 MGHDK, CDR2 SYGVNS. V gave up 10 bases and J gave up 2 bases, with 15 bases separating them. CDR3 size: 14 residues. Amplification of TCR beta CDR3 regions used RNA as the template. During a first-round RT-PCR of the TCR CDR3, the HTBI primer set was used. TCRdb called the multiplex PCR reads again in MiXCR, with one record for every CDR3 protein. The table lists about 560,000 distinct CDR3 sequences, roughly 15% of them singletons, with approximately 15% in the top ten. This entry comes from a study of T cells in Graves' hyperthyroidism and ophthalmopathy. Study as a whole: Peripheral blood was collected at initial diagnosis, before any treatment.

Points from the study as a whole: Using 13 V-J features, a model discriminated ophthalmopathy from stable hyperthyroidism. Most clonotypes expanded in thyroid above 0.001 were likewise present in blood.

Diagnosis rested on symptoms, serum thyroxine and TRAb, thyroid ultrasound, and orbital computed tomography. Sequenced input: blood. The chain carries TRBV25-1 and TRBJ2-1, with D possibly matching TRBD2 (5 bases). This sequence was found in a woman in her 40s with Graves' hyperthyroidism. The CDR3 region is CATALALAYNEQFF. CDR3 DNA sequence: TGTGCCACCGCCTTAGCGCTGGCCTACAATGAGCAGTTCTTC.